The clone carrying this T cell receptor beta chain was seen more than once but under ten times. TCRdb ran MiXCR on the 5' RACE reads and lists one entry per CDR3 protein. Of 250,000 to 400,000 distinct CDR3 sequences in the sample, approximately 15% were seen once. The CDR3 totals 10 residues. In germline, CDR1 is MNHEY, CDR2 SVGAGI. V was pared by 4 bases and J by 6 bases, with 3 bases between. The entry originates in a study of T-cell memory formation after mild COVID-19. This TCR derives from a man between 18 and 29 years old who had mild COVID-19 (a few samples of this study predate the infection). Cell type and time point are not known. What was sequenced was PBMCs or a T cell subset sorted from them (not recorded which). The chain couples TRBV6-5 to TRBJ1-2; no clear D gene. The chain's CDR3 is CASSCNGYTF. For the CDR3, the DNA is TGTGCCAGCAGTTGTAATGGCTACACCTTC.